A selection of T cell receptor beta chains follows, all from one sample in a study of cytomegalovirus exposure and HLA in healthy donors. The assay was immunoSEQ multiplex PCR, and TCRdb's table has in-frame clones only and misses some. Here the sample spans approximately 220,000 clones, approximately 90% being singletons. The sequenced sample was PBMCs. The receptors here all came from a man aged 18-30 years in good health and CMV-seronegative. Both conserved end residues are part of each CDR3. D genes are given only for firm matches. Expanded clones get a size class; other rows say once, few or many, or leave the size out.

CDR3 DNA: TGTGCCAGTAGTATAGATACTTTCGGGGAGCTGTTTTTT; CDR3 protein: CASSIDTFGELFF; D gene: -; V gene: TRBV19; J gene: TRBJ2-2; clone size: -
CDR3 DNA: TGTGCCAGCAGCTTAGTTGGAGGGACCTACGAGCAGTACTTC; CDR3 protein: CASSLVGGTYEQYF; D gene: -; V gene: TRBV7-8; J gene: TRBJ2-7; clone size: few
CDR3 DNA: TGTGCCAGCAGCTTAGCGGGAGGCCAGAACACTGAAGCTTTCTTT; CDR3 protein: CASSLAGGQNTEAFF; D gene: -; V gene: TRBV7-2; J gene: TRBJ1-1; clone size: -
CDR3 DNA: TGTGCCAGCAGAGGACAGGGGGTTGGGTATAGCAATCAGCCCCAGCATTTT; CDR3 protein: CASRGQGVGYSNQPQHF; D gene: TRBD1; V gene: TRBV27; J gene: TRBJ1-5; clone size: few
CDR3 DNA: TGTGCCAGCAGCTTAGTTGCAGGGAGGAGTCAGCCCCAGCATTTT; CDR3 protein: CASSLVAGRSQPQHF; D gene: -; V gene: TRBV7-8; J gene: TRBJ1-5; clone size: -
CDR3 DNA: TGTGCCAGCAGCCAGACAGGGACCCGGAACTATGGCTACACCTTC; CDR3 protein: CASSQTGTRNYGYTF; D gene: TRBD1; V gene: TRBV4-2; J gene: TRBJ1-2; clone size: -
CDR3 DNA: TGTGCCAGCTCACCACCGTTTTATGACAGAAGCGGCTACACCTTC; CDR3 protein: CASSPPFYDRSGYTF; D gene: -; V gene: TRBV18; J gene: TRBJ1-2; clone size: -
CDR3 DNA: TGTGCCAGCAGCTTGGTCGGGACTAGTATATCCGGGGAGCTGTTTTTT; CDR3 protein: CASSLVGTSISGELFF; D gene: TRBD2; V gene: TRBV7-2; J gene: TRBJ2-2; clone size: -
CDR3 DNA: TGTGCCAGCAGCTTAGTAGGACTAGCGGGAAGTGGCGAGCAGTACTTC; CDR3 protein: CASSLVGLAGSGEQYF; D gene: TRBD2; V gene: TRBV7-2; J gene: TRBJ2-7; clone size: once
CDR3 DNA: TGTGCCAGCAGCCCGGGGGACTCTCTGGACGAGCAGTACTTC; CDR3 protein: CASSPGDSLDEQYF; D gene: -; V gene: TRBV11-2; J gene: TRBJ2-7; clone size: -
CDR3 DNA: TGTGCCAGCAGTCCCCATGGCCAGCCCCAGCATTTT; CDR3 protein: CASSPHGQPQHF; D gene: -; V gene: TRBV28; J gene: TRBJ1-5; clone size: -
CDR3 DNA: TGCGCCAGCAGCCAAGGGCCTGACTATGGCTACACCTTC; CDR3 protein: CASSQGPDYGYTF; D gene: -; V gene: TRBV4-1; J gene: TRBJ1-2; clone size: -
CDR3 DNA: TGTGCCAGTAGCCGTGCCCCCTACTACGAGCAGTACTTC; CDR3 protein: CASSRAPYYEQYF; D gene: -; V gene: TRBV19; J gene: TRBJ2-7; clone size: -
CDR3 DNA: TGTGCCACCAGCACAGACCGCTACTCCTACGAGCAGTACTTC; CDR3 protein: CATSTDRYSYEQYF; D gene: -; V gene: TRBV15; J gene: TRBJ2-7; clone size: -
CDR3 DNA: TGTGCCACCAGCAGACCAGACGAGGGTTACACTGAAGCTTTCTTT; CDR3 protein: CATSRPDEGYTEAFF; D gene: -; V gene: TRBV15; J gene: TRBJ1-1; clone size: -
CDR3 DNA: TGCAGCGTTGAAGCGCGAGGGAACTTTGGGGCCGGGGAGCTGTTTTTT; CDR3 protein: CSVEARGNFGAGELFF; D gene: -; V gene: TRBV29-1; J gene: TRBJ2-2; clone size: -
CDR3 DNA: TGTGCCAGCAGTTACGACTCCCGGGATGAGCAGTTCTTC; CDR3 protein: CASSYDSRDEQFF; D gene: -; V gene: TRBV27; J gene: TRBJ2-1; clone size: -
CDR3 DNA: TGTGCCAGCTCAACCGCTAGTTACGATACGCAGTATTTT; CDR3 protein: CASSTASYDTQYF; D gene: -; V gene: TRBV18; J gene: TRBJ2-3; clone size: once
CDR3 DNA: TGTGCCAGCAGCGGAGGGGGGGACGTGGATGAAAAACTGTTTTTT; CDR3 protein: CASSGGGDVDEKLFF; D gene: -; V gene: TRBV28; J gene: TRBJ1-4; clone size: -
CDR3 DNA: TGCAGCGTCGGACGGACAGACCTCTACAATGAGCAGTTCTTC; CDR3 protein: CSVGRTDLYNEQFF; D gene: -; V gene: TRBV29-1; J gene: TRBJ2-1; clone size: once
CDR3 DNA: TGTGCCAGCAGCCCAACCGGGACAGGGCTTGAGCAGTTCTTC; CDR3 protein: CASSPTGTGLEQFF; D gene: TRBD1; V gene: TRBV11-3; J gene: TRBJ2-1; clone size: -
CDR3 DNA: TGTGCCAGCAGTCTGTACAGCTCCTACGAGCAGTACTTC; CDR3 protein: CASSLYSSYEQYF; D gene: -; V gene: TRBV6-5; J gene: TRBJ2-7; clone size: -
CDR3 DNA: TGTGCCAGCAGGGCTAGCGGGACCTACGAGCAGTACTTC; CDR3 protein: CASRASGTYEQYF; D gene: TRBD2; V gene: TRBV6-5; J gene: TRBJ2-7; clone size: -
CDR3 DNA: TGTGCCAGCAGTCGGGGGGTAGCGGGGCCCAATGAGCAGTTCTTC; CDR3 protein: CASSRGVAGPNEQFF; D gene: TRBD2; V gene: TRBV6-5; J gene: TRBJ2-1; clone size: once
CDR3 DNA: TGTGCCAGCAGCAGGGGGGCCGGGGAGCTGTTTTTT; CDR3 protein: CASSRGAGELFF; D gene: -; V gene: TRBV27; J gene: TRBJ2-2; clone size: -
CDR3 DNA: TGTGCCAGCAGTTTGGGTAGCGGGCGGAATTACGAGCAGTACTTC; CDR3 protein: CASSLGSGRNYEQYF; D gene: TRBD2; V gene: TRBV27; J gene: TRBJ2-7; clone size: -
CDR3 DNA: TGTGCCAGTACCGAAGGAGATGTAGGAAGGTCACCCCTCCACTTT; CDR3 protein: CASTEGDVGRSPLHF; D gene: -; V gene: TRBV19; J gene: TRBJ1-6; clone size: -
CDR3 DNA: TGTGCCAGCAGGAGGGGGGGGGAAAGCACAGATACGCAGTATTTT; CDR3 protein: CASRRGGESTDTQYF; D gene: -; V gene: TRBV4-2; J gene: TRBJ2-3; clone size: -